These 27 T cell receptor beta chains came from one sample sequenced in a study of long-term antiretroviral therapy in people with HIV. Sequencing relied on immunoSEQ assay v3.0, run at survey level. TCRdb keeps only in-frame clones here, not all; method: immunoSEQ multiplex PCR. Of more than 35,000 clones in the sample, around 85% are singletons; the top ten hold 8% to 11%. This material consisted of unsorted PBMCs, taken 2.2 years after starting antiretroviral therapy. These receptors were collected from a man aged 18 to 30 with HIV.

V and J are TRBV18 and TRBJ1-4; D perhaps matches TRBD1 (6 bases). V was shortened by 5 bases and J by 4 bases, with 17 bases between the two germline ends. Per germline, CDR1 KGHSH and CDR2 LQKENI. CDR3 length equals 16 residues. The CDR3 region is CASSSLQGPFNEKLFF. The CDR3 DNA is TGTGCCAGCTCATCACTACAGGGCCCTTTTAATGAAAAACTGTTTTTT.

The V call is TRBV6-1, the J call TRBJ1-3; D gene ambiguous. CDR1 is MNHNS and CDR2 is SASEGT in the germline V gene. The length of the CDR3 is 15 residues. Trimming left V 4 bases short and J 0 bases short, with 10 bases between. The DNA for the CDR3 is TGTGCCAGCAGTGGGACGGTGCTCTCTGGAAACACCATATATTTT. It specifies CASSGTVLSGNTIYF.

V gene TRBV6-5 combines with J gene TRBJ1-4; 7 nucleotides agree with TRBD1. The CDR3 runs to 14 residues. Trimming removed 6 bases from V and 5 bases from J; junction bases left unmatched: 6. Germline V CDR1 and CDR2: MNHEY, SVGAGI. CDR3 sequence reads: CASSPRGDNEKLFF. In DNA form, the CDR3 reads TGTGCCAGCAGCCCCAGGGGGGACAATGAAAAACTGTTTTTT.

Within the sample, this clone is medium-sized (0.01 to 0.1%). The sample has other DNA sequences that encode this CDR3 too. The chain couples TRBV7-8 to TRBJ2-7; TRBD2 aligns across 7 bases. V trimming: 5 bases; J trimming: 3 bases; junction bases outside the gene matches: 7. The CDR3 totals 14 residues. Germline V gene lookup returns CDR1 SGHVS and CDR2 FQNEAQ. In nucleotides, the CDR3 is TGTGCCAGCAGCCCCCGGGGGGAAAACTACGAGCAGTACTTC. Translation gives CASSPRGENYEQYF. Variable domain in full (rest from reference TRBV7-8 and TRBJ2-7): GAGVSQSPRYKVAKRGQDVALRCDPISGHVSLFWYQQALGQGPEFLTYFQNEAQLDKSGLPSDRFFAERPEGSVSTLKIQRTQQEDSAVYLCASSPRGENYEQYFGPGTRLTVT.

This clone was observed a single time. The CDR3 DNA follows: TGTGCCAGCAGTCAGGGACTAGGGTCCTACGAGCAGTACTTC. This gives the protein CASSQGLGSYEQYF. The chain has TRBV11-2 and TRBJ2-7; 8 bases align to TRBD2. With 6 bases clipped from V and 1 base from J, the junction kept 5 bases outside the gene matches. The CDR3 sequence is 14 residues long. Germline-derived CDR1 and CDR2 are SGHAT and FQNNGV. Full variable domain (remainder filled in from reference TRBV11-2 and TRBJ2-7): EAGVAQSPRYKIIEKRQSVAFWCNPISGHATLYWYQQILGQGPKLLIQFQNNGVVDDSQLPKDRFSAERLKGVDSTLKIQPAKLEDSAVYLCASSQGLGSYEQYFGPGTRLTVT.

The CDR3 region is CASSQNRQGRVETQYF. The CDR3 bases are TGCGCCAGCAGCCAAAATAGACAGGGGAGGGTGGAGACCCAGTACTTC. The V call is TRBV4-3, the J call TRBJ2-5, with D possibly being TRBD1 (8 bases). V lost 2 bases to trimming and J lost 5 bases, with 18 bases between them. Looked up from germline, CDR1 is LGHNA and CDR2 is YSLEER. This CDR3 contains 16 residues.

This clone was observed a few times. The chain links TRBV27 to TRBJ2-7; D unresolved. Between the trimmed V and J ends, which lost 6 bases and 2 bases, there was a span of 14 bases. Germline-derived CDR1 and CDR2 are MNHEY and SMNVEV (reference sequence). This CDR3 is built from 14 residues. CDR3 sequence: CASRQHPQAYEQYF. In DNA, the CDR3 is TGTGCCAGCAGACAACACCCCCAAGCCTACGAGCAGTACTTC.

The chain uses TRBV7-9 and TRBJ2-5; no definite D call. V was clipped by 8 bases and J by 3 bases, with 4 bases between them. In germline, CDR1 is SEHNR, CDR2 FQNEAQ (reference sequence). The CDR3 length is 10 residues. The chain's CDR3 is CASHKETQYF. The CDR3 DNA reads TGTGCCAGCCACAAAGAGACCCAGTACTTC.

The V gene is TRBV25-1, the J gene TRBJ2-3, with D possibly being TRBD1 or TRBD2 (5 bases each). V lost 4 bases to trimming and J lost 1 base, with 9 bases between them. The CDR3 spans 14 residues. Germline V lookup: CDR1 MGHDK, CDR2 SYGVNS. The CDR3 reads CASSVVGGTDTQYF. CDR3 DNA: TGTGCCAGCAGTGTGGTGGGGGGCACAGATACGCAGTATTTT.

The rearrangement uses TRBV5-5 and TRBJ1-2, with D perhaps matching TRBD1 (5 bases). Germline V lookup: CDR1 SGHKS, CDR2 YYEKEE (reference sequence). This CDR3 has 15 amino acids. Trimming pared 3 bases from V and 7 bases from J, leaving 19 bases between. CDR3 DNA: TGTGCCAGCAGCTCGACCCCCGGGACCGCCTCTGGCTACACCTTC. As protein: CASSSTPGTASGYTF.

The rearrangement links TRBV28 to TRBJ2-7, with 9 bases lining up with TRBD1. CDR1 and CDR2 from the germline V gene are MDHEN and SYDVKM. The CDR3 loop spans 16 amino acids. V was clipped by 4 bases and J by 1 base; unmatched bases: 8. CDR3 protein: CASSSERQGGSYEQYF. CDR3 nucleotide sequence: TGTGCCAGCAGTTCAGAGCGACAGGGGGGGTCCTACGAGCAGTACTTC.

This clone appeared once. The chain employs TRBV27 and TRBJ1-2, with a tentative D call TRBD1 (5 bases). V lost 5 bases and J 4 bases, leaving 17 bases between the germline ends. CDR3 size: 15 residues. Per germline, CDR1 MNHEY and CDR2 SMNVEV (reference sequence). The CDR3 sequence is CASSPTTELTYGYTF. In nucleotides, the CDR3 is TGTGCCAGCAGTCCAACGACAGAGCTCACCTATGGCTACACCTTC.

The chain joins TRBV7-3 to TRBJ1-1, with a tentative D call TRBD1 (6 bases). The germline CDR1 and CDR2 sequences are SGHTA and FQGTGA. The CDR3 runs 16 residues. With 0 bases removed from V and 8 bases from J, the gap between germline ends came to 19 bases. The CDR3 protein is CASSLTPSGLGGEAFF. The CDR3 region has the DNA TGTGCCAGCAGCTTAACTCCATCTGGGTTAGGGGGGGAAGCTTTCTTT.

The V gene is TRBV6-6, the J gene TRBJ2-1, with 7 bases lining up with TRBD1. The CDR3 is 15 residues long. With 2 bases clipped from V and 6 bases from J, the junction kept 7 bases outside the gene matches. Germline CDR1 is MNHNY and CDR2 is SVGAGI (reference sequence). CDR3: CASSYGPGTVNEQFF. The DNA of the CDR3 is TGTGCCAGCAGTTACGGACCAGGGACAGTCAATGAGCAGTTCTTC.

This clone occurred once. The chain employs TRBV7-9 and TRBJ2-7, with 7 bases matching TRBD1. The CDR3 is 13 residues long. CDR1 is SEHNR, CDR2 FQNEAQ, per germline (reference sequence). Losses at the gene ends were 2 bases for V and 6 bases for J; bases not matched to a gene: 4. CDR3 loop: CASSLNSGGEQYF. DNA of the CDR3: TGTGCCAGCAGCTTAAATTCAGGGGGCGAGCAGTACTTC.

The V call is TRBV7-9, the J call TRBJ2-5; D is perhaps TRBD1 (6 bases). Germline-derived CDR1 and CDR2 are SEHNR and FQNEAQ (reference sequence). Trimming shortened V by 5 bases and J by 4 bases, and 20 bases separated the two germline ends. This CDR3 region has 16 residues. CDR3: CASSQQGFEFLETQYF. Here the CDR3 DNA reads TGTGCCAGCAGCCAACAGGGATTTGAGTTTCTAGAGACCCAGTACTTC.

This clone was recorded a few times. The chain joins TRBV19 to TRBJ1-5; weak D call: TRBD1 (5 bases). The CDR3 totals 15 residues. CDR1 and CDR2 from the germline V gene are LNHDA and SQIVND (reference sequence). V shed 5 bases and J shed 1 base, with 12 bases lying between them. CDR3 amino acids: CASSSRVRSNQPQHF. The CDR3 region has the DNA TGTGCCAGTAGTTCCAGGGTACGGAGCAATCAGCCCCAGCATTTT.

This sequence joins TRBV27 and TRBJ2-7; TRBD2 aligns across 8 bases. V shed 7 bases, J shed 3 bases, and the junction held 5 bases outside the gene matches. The CDR3 extends over 13 amino acids. From germline, CDR1 is MNHEY and CDR2 SMNVEV (reference sequence). CDR3 sequence: CASTGRGYYEQYF. Here the CDR3 DNA reads TGTGCCAGCACCGGGAGGGGGTACTACGAGCAGTACTTC.

This clone was observed once. The V call is TRBV7-9, the J call TRBJ1-5; no clear D. Trimming shortened V by 4 bases and J by 7 bases, and 17 bases separated the two germline ends. This CDR3 is built from 15 residues. The germline V gene encodes CDR1 SEHNR and CDR2 FQNEAQ (reference sequence). The CDR3 DNA reads TGTGCCAGCAGCTCCGCCGGGAGCGAGGGACAGCCCCAGCATTTT. Translated, it gives CASSSAGSEGQPQHF.

This clone was recorded only once. This chain connects TRBV23-1 to TRBJ1-1; no clear D gene. TRBV23-1 is noted as an ORF with a role that remains uncertain. The V end lost 4 bases, the J end lost 4 bases, and 10 bases lay between the germline ends. This CDR3 is 13 amino acids long. The CDR3 sequence is CASSPKEVTEAFF. For the CDR3, the DNA is TGCGCCAGCAGTCCCAAGGAGGTCACTGAAGCTTTCTTT.

The sample holds a few counts of this clone. The CDR3 is CASSQVRVREKLFF. The CDR3 nucleotides read TGTGCCAGCAGCCAGGTCAGGGTTCGGGAAAAACTGTTTTTT. V and J are TRBV11-2 and TRBJ1-4; D may be TRBD1 (5 bases). This CDR3 is built from 14 residues. Germline values: CDR1 SGHAT, CDR2 FQNNGV. Trimming left V 5 bases short and J 8 bases short, with 15 bases between.

V gene TRBV11-2 combines with J gene TRBJ2-7; TRBD2 matches at 8 bases. Germline CDR1 SGHAT, CDR2 FQNNGV. This CDR3 spans 17 amino acids. The V and J ends lost 2 bases and 3 bases, in that order; junction bases with no gene match: 12. Here the CDR3 reads CASSLSMSAGGRYEQYF. The CDR3 DNA is TGTGCCAGCAGCTTAAGTATGAGCGCGGGGGGTCGCTACGAGCAGTACTTC.

This chain links TRBV29-1 with TRBJ2-7; TRBD2 matches at 9 bases. There are 12 residues in the CDR3. The V and J ends lost 4 bases and 11 bases, in that order; junction bases with no gene match: 9. CDR1 is SQVTM, CDR2 ANQGSEA, per germline. CDR3 sequence: CSVVLAGPKEYF. The CDR3 DNA follows: TGCAGCGTTGTACTAGCGGGCCCTAAGGAGTACTTC.

V usage is TRBV19 and J usage is TRBJ2-7; TRBD2 matches at 8 bases. The CDR3 sequence is 16 residues long. The germline V gene has CDR1 LNHDA and CDR2 SQIVND (reference sequence). V lost 5 bases to trimming and J lost 2 bases; unmatched junction nucleotides: 11. The CDR3 DNA is TGTGCCAGTAGTCCTTCGCTTAGCGGGGCCGCCTACGAGCAGTACTTC. It translates to CASSPSLSGAAYEQYF.

The chain recombines TRBV29-1 with TRBJ2-7; D not certain. V was cut by 3 bases and J by 2 bases, with 11 bases left in between. This CDR3 spans 13 amino acids. The germline CDR1 and CDR2 sequences are SQVTM and ANQGSEA. The CDR3 nucleotides are TGCAGCGTTGATCCCGACGGAACCTACGAGCAGTACTTC. Its protein is CSVDPDGTYEQYF.

This CDR3 reads CASSIGRIAGGAYNEQFF. In DNA form, the CDR3 reads TGTGCCAGTAGTATCGGTCGCATCGCGGGGGGAGCCTACAATGAGCAGTTCTTC. The gene calls are TRBV19 and TRBJ2-1; the match to TRBD2 covers 8 bases. V gave up 3 bases and J gave up 2 bases; unmatched junction bases: 12. The CDR3 covers 18 residues. In germline, CDR1 is LNHDA, CDR2 SQIVND (reference sequence).

This chain joins TRBV2 and TRBJ2-7; 7 positions agree with TRBD1. The CDR3 has 14 residues. The germline CDR1 and CDR2 sequences are SNHLY and FYNNEI. The J segment lost 1 base and the V segment lost 10 bases, leaving 10 bases of the junction unmatched. The CDR3 coding sequence is TGTGCCACTAAAACAGGGGTCCCTTCCTACGAGCAGTACTTC. Its translation is CATKTGVPSYEQYF.